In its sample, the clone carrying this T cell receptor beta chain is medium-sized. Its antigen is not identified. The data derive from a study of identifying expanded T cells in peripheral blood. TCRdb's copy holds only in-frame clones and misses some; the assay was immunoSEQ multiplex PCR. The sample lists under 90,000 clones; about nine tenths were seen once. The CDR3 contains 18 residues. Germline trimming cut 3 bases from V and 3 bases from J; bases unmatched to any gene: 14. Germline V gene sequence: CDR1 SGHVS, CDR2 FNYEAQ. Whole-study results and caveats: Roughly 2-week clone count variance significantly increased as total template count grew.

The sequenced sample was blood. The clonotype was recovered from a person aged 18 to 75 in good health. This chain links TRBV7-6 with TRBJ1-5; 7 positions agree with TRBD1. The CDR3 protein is CASSLVPPQGVLNQPQHF. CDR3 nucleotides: TGTGCCAGCAGCTTGGTACCCCCCCAGGGGGTACTCAATCAGCCCCAGCATTTT.